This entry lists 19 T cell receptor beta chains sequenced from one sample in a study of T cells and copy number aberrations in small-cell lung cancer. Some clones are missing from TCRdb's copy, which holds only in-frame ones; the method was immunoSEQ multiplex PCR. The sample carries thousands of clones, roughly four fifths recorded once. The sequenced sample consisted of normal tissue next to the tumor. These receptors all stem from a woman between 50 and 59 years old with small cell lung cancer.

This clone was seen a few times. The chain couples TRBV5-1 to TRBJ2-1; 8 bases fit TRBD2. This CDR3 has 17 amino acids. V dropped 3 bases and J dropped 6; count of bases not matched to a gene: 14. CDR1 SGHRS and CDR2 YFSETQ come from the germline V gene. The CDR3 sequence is CASSSDLGPGGINEQFF. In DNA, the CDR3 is TGCGCCAGCAGCTCGGACTTGGGCCCGGGGGGGATCAATGAGCAGTTCTTC.

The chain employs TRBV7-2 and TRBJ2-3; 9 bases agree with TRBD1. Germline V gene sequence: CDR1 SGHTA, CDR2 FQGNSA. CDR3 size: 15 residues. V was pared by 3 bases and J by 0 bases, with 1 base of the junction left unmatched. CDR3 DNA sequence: TGTGCCAGCAGCTTGGGGACAGGGAGCACAGATACGCAGTATTTT. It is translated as CASSLGTGSTDTQYF.

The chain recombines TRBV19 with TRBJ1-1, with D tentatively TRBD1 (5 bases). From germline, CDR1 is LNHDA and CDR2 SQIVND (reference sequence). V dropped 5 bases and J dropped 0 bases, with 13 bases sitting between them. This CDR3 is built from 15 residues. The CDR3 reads CASSSGSSMNTEAFF. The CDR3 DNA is TGTGCCAGTAGTTCAGGGTCCTCGATGAACACTGAAGCTTTCTTT.

The CDR3 region has the DNA TGCGCCAGCAGCTCTGCAGGGGGCCCGACCTATGGCTACACCTTC. Amino acid sequence: CASSSAGGPTYGYTF. This sequence joins TRBV5-1 and TRBJ1-2, with TRBD1 matching over 8 bases. This CDR3 is 15 amino acids long. Germline assignment: CDR1 SGHRS and CDR2 YFSETQ. Unmatched junction bases numbered 8, after V lost 3 bases and J lost 4 bases.

Here the CDR3 DNA reads TGTGCCAGCACCAGAGCGGGAGTCAGCTTTGATACGCAGTATTTT. It encodes CASTRAGVSFDTQYF. The chain has TRBV9 and TRBJ2-3; TRBD2 matches 8 bases. The CDR3 covers 15 residues. V was pared by 6 bases and J by 6 bases, with 12 bases of the junction left unmatched. Germline V gene sequence: CDR1 SGDLS, CDR2 YYNGEE.

The DNA of the CDR3 is TGTGCCAGCAGCTTAACGGGGGCCGGGGAGCTGTTTTTT. This codes for CASSLTGAGELFF. V usage is TRBV7-3 and J usage is TRBJ2-2; tentatively, D is TRBD1 or TRBD2 (5 bases each). CDR1 SGHTA and CDR2 FQGTGA come from the germline V gene. V lost 0 bases to trimming and J lost 6 bases, with 5 bases between them. The CDR3 runs 13 residues.

The CDR3 region is CASSYLYEQYF. For the CDR3, the DNA is TGTGCCAGCAGTTACCTCTACGAGCAGTACTTC. The chain employs TRBV6-5 and TRBJ2-7; D gene uncertain. Trimming left V 2 bases short and J 3 bases short, with 2 bases between. CDR1 and CDR2 (germline): MNHEY, SVGAGI. The CDR3 covers 11 residues.

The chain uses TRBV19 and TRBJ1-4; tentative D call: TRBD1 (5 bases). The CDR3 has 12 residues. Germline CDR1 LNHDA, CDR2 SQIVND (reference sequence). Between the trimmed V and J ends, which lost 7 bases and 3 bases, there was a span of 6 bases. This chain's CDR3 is CASTGPNEKLFF. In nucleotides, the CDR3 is TGTGCCAGTACGGGGCCTAATGAAAAACTGTTTTTT.

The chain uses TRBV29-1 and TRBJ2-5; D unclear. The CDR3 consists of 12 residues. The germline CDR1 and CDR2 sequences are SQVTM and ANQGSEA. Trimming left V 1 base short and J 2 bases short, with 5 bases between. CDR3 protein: CSVEAQQETQYF. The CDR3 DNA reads TGCAGCGTTGAAGCTCAGCAAGAGACCCAGTACTTC.

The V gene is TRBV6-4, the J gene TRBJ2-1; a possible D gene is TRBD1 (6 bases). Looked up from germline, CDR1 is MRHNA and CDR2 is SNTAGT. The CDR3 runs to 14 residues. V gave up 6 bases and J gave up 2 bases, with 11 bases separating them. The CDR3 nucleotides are TGTGCCAGCAGACGGGACACCGCCTACAATGAGCAGTTCTTC. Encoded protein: CASRRDTAYNEQFF.

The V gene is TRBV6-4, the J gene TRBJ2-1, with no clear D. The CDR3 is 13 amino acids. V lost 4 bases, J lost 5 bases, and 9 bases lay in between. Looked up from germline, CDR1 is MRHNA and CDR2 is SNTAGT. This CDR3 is CASSGGEHNEQFF. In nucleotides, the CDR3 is TGTGCCAGCAGTGGCGGAGAGCACAATGAGCAGTTCTTC.

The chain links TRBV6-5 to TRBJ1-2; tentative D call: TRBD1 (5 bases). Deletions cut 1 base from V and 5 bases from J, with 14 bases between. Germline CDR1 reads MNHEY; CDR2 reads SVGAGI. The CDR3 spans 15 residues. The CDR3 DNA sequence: TGTGCCAGCAGTTACTTCCCCGGGACCGAATATGGCTACACCTTC. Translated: CASSYFPGTEYGYTF.

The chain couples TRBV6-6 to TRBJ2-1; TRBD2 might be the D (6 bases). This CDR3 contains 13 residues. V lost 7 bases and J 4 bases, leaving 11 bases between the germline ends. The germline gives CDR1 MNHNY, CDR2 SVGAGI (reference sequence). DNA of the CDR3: TGTGCCAGCAATAGCGGATTATACAATGAGCAGTTCTTC. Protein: CASNSGLYNEQFF.

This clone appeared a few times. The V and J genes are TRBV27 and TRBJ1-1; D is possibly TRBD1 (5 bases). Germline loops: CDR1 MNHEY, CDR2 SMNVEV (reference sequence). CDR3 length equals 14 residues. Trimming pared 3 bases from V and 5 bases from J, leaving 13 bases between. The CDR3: CASSFSGGGTEAFF. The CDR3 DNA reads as TGTGCCAGCAGTTTTAGCGGGGGAGGGACTGAAGCTTTCTTT.

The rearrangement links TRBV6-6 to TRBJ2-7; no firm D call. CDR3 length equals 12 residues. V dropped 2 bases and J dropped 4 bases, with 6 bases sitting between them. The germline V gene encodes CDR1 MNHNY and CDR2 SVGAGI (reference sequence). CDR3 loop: CASSYDEYEQYF. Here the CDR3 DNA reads TGTGCCAGCAGTTACGACGAGTACGAGCAGTACTTC.

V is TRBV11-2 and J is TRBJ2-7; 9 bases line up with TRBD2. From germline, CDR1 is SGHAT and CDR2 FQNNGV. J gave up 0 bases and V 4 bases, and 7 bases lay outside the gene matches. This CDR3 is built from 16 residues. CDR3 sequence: CASSSIAGDYSYEQYF. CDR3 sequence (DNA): TGTGCCAGCAGCTCGATAGCGGGAGACTACTCCTACGAGCAGTACTTC.

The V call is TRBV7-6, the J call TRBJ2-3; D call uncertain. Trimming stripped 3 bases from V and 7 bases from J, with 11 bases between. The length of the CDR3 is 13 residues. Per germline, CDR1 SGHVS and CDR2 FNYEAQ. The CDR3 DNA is TGTGCCAGCAGCTTCGGAGCGTTGAATACGCAGTATTTT. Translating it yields CASSFGALNTQYF.

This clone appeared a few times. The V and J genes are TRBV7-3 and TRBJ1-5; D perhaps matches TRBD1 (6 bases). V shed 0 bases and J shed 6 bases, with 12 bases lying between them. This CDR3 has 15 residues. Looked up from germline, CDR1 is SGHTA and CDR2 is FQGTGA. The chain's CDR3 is CASSLTGARGQPQHF. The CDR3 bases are TGTGCCAGCAGCTTAACGGGGGCCAGGGGTCAGCCCCAGCATTTT. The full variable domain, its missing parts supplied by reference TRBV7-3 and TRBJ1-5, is GAGVSQTPSNKVTEKGKYVELRCDPISGHTALYWYRQSLGQGPEFLIYFQGTGAADDSGLPNDRFFAVRPEGSVSTLKIQRTERGDSAVYLCASSLTGARGQPQHFGDGTRLSIL.

DNA for the CDR3: TGTGCCAGCAGAAACCTAGCTTCCTACGAGCAGTACTTC. It translates to CASRNLASYEQYF. V is TRBV28 and J is TRBJ2-7; perhaps TRBD2 as D (5 bases). Deletions cut 6 bases from V and 1 base from J, with 10 bases between. The germline gives CDR1 MDHEN, CDR2 SYDVKM. The CDR3 has 13 residues.